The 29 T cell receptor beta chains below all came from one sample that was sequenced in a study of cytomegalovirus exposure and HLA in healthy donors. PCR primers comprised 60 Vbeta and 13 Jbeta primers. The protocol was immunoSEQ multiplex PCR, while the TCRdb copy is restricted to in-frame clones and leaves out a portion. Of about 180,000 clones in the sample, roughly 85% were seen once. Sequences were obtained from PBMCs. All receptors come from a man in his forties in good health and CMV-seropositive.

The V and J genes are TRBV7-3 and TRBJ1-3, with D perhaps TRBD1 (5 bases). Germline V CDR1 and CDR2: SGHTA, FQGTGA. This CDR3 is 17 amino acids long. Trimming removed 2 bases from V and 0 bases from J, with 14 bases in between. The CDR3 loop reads CASSLRPGVTSGNTIYF. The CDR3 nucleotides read TGTGCCAGCAGCTTACGACCGGGGGTGACCTCTGGAAACACCATATATTTT.

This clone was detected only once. This chain's CDR3 is CASSQHTGSDYQETQYF. DNA of the CDR3: TGTGCCAGCAGCCAACACACAGGATCCGACTACCAAGAGACCCAGTACTTC. The rearrangement links TRBV14 to TRBJ2-5, with D tentatively TRBD1 (5 bases). The ends were cut back, 2 bases at V and 0 bases at J, with 16 bases in the middle. Germline lookup yields CDR1 SGHDN and CDR2 FVKESK. This CDR3 spans 17 amino acids.

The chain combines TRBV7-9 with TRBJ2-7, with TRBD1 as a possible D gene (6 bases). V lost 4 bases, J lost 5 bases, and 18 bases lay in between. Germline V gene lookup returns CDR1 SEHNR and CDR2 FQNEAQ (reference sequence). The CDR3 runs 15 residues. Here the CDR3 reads CASSSFTGSGDEQYF. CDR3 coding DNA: TGTGCCAGCAGCTCCTTTACAGGGAGCGGCGACGAGCAGTACTTC.

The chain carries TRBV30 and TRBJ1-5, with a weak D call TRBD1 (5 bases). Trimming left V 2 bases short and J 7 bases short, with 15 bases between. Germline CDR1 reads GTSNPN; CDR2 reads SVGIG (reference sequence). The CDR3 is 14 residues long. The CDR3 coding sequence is TGTGCCTGGAGTAAGACAGTAGCTACCCAGCCCCAGCATTTT. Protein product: CAWSKTVATQPQHF.

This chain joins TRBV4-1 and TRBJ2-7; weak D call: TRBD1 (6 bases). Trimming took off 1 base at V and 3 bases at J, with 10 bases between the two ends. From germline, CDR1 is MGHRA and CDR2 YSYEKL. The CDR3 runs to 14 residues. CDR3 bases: TGCGCCAGCAGCCAAGTAACCAGGGGCTACGAGCAGTACTTC. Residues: CASSQVTRGYEQYF.

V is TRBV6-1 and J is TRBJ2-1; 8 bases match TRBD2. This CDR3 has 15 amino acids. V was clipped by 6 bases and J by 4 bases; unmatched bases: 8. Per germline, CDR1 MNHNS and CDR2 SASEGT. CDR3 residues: CASRITGTSYNEQFF. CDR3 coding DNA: TGTGCCAGCAGGATAACCGGGACTAGTTACAATGAGCAGTTCTTC.

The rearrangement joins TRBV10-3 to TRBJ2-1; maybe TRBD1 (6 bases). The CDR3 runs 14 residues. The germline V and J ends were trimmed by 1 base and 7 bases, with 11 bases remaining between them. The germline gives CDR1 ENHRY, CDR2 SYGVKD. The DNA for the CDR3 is TGTGCCATCAGTGAGTGGGACAATGGGAATGAGCAGTTCTTC. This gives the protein CAISEWDNGNEQFF.

CDR3: CASSLGDRGYEQYF. The CDR3 coding sequence is TGCGCCAGCAGCTTGGGTGACAGGGGCTACGAGCAGTACTTC. The gene calls are TRBV5-1 and TRBJ2-7, with TRBD1 identical over 8 bases. Unmatched junction bases numbered 2, after V lost 0 bases and J lost 3 bases. Per the germline V gene, CDR1 is SGHRS and CDR2 is YFSETQ. The CDR3 runs to 14 residues.

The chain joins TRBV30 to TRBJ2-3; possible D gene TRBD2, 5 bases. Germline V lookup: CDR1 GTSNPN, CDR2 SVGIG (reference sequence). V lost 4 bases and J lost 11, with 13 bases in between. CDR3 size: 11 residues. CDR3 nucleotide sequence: TGTGCCTGGAATGGCCTAGCAGGGCAGTATTTT. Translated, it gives CAWNGLAGQYF.

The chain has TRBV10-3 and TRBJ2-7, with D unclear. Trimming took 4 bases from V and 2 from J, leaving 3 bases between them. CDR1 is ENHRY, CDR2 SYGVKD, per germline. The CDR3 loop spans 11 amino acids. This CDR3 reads CAISATYEQYF. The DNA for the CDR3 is TGTGCCATCAGTGCCACCTACGAGCAGTACTTC.

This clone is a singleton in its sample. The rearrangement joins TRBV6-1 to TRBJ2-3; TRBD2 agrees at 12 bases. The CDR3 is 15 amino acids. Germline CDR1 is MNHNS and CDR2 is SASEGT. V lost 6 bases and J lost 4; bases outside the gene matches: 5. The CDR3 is CASRYRLAGADTQYF. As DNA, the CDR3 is TGTGCCAGCAGGTACCGACTAGCGGGAGCAGATACGCAGTATTTT.

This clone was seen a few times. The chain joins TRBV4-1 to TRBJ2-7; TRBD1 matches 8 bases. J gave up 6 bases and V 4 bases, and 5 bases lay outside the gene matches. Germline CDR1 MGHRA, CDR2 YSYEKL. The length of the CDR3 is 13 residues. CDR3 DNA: TGCGCCAGCAGCCGACAGGGGTATTCCGAGCAGTACTTC. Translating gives CASSRQGYSEQYF.

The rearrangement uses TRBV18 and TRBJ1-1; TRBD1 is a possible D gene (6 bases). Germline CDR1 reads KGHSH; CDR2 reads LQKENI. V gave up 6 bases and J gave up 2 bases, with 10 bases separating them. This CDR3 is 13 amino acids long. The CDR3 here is CASSQDSNTEAFF. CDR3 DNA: TGTGCCAGCTCCCAGGACAGTAACACTGAAGCTTTCTTT.

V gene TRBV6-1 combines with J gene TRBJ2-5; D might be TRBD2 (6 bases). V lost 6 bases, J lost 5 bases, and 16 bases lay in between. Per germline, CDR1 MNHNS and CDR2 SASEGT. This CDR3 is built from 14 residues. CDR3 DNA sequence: TGTGCCAGCAGCTTGACTATTGGAGGGGAGACCCAGTACTTC. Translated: CASSLTIGGETQYF.

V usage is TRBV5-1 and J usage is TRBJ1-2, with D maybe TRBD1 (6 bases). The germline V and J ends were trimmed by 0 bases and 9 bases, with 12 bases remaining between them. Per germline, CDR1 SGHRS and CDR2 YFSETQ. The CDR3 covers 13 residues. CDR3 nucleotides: TGCGCCAGCAGCTTGGCCGGAAGGGACAGCTACACCTTC. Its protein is CASSLAGRDSYTF.

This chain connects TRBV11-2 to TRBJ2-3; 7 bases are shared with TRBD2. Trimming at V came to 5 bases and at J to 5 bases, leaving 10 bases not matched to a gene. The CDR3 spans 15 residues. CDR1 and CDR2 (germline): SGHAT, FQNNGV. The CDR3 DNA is TGTGCCAGCAGCCCAGGACTAAGCGGGAAAGATACGCAGTATTTT. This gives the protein CASSPGLSGKDTQYF. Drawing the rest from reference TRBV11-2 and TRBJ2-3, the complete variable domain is EAGVAQSPRYKIIEKRQSVAFWCNPISGHATLYWYQQILGQGPKLLIQFQNNGVVDDSQLPKDRFSAERLKGVDSTLKIQPAKLEDSAVYLCASSPGLSGKDTQYFGPGTRLTVL.

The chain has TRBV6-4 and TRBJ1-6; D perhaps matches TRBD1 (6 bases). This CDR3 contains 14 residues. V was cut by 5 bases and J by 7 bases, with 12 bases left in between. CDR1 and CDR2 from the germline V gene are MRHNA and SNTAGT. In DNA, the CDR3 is TGTGCCAGCAGTACCGGGACATCAAATTCACCCCTCCACTTT. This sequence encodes CASSTGTSNSPLHF.

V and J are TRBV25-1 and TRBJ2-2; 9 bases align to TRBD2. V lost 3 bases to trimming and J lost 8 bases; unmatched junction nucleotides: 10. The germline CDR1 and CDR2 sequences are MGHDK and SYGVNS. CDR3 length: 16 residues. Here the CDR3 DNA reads TGTGCCAGCAGTGATCCAGTAGCGGGAGTAGCTGGGGAGCTGTTTTTT. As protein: CASSDPVAGVAGELFF.

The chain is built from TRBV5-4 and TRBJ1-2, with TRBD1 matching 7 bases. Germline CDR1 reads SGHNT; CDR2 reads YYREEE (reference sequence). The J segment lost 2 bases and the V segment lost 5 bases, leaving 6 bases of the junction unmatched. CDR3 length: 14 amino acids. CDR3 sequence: CASSRDRENYGYTF. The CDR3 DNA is TGTGCCAGCAGTAGGGACAGAGAGAACTATGGCTACACCTTC.

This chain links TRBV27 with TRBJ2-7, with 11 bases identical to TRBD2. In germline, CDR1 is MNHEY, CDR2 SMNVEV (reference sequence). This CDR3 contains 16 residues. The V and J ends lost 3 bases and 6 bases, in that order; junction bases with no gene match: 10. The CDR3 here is CASSFSGRALLSEQYF. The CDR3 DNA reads TGTGCCAGCAGTTTTAGCGGGAGGGCTCTACTCTCCGAGCAGTACTTC.

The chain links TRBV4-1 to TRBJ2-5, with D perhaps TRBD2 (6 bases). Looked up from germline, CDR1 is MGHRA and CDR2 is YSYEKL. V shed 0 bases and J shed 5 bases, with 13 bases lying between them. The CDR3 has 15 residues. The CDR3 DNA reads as TGCGCCAGCAGCCAAGAACGGGGGAGAGGTGAGACCCAGTACTTC. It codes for CASSQERGRGETQYF.

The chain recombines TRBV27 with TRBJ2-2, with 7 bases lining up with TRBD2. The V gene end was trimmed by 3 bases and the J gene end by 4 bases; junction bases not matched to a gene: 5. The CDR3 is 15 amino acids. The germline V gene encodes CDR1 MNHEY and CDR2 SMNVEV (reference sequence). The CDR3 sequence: CASSLGWGGTGELFF. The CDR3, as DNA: TGTGCCAGCAGTTTGGGGTGGGGGGGCACCGGGGAGCTGTTTTTT.

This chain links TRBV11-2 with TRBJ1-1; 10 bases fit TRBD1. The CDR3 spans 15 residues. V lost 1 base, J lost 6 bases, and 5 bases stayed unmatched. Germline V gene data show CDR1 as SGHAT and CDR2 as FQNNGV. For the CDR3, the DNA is TGTGCCAGCAGCTTAGCCGGGACAGGGGCGGCTGAAGCTTTCTTT. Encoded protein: CASSLAGTGAAEAFF.

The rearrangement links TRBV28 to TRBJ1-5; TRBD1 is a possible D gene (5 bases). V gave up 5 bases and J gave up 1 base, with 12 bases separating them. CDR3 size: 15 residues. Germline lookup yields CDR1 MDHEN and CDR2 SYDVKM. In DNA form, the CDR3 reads TGTGCCAGCAGTACCGCGGGGCTGAGCAATCAGCCCCAGCATTTT. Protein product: CASSTAGLSNQPQHF.

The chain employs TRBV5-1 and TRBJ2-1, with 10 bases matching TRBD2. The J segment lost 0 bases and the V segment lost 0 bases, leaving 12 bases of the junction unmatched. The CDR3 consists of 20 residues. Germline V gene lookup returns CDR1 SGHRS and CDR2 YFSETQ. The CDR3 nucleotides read TGCGCCAGCAGCTTGGCTGGACTAGCGGAGACTTTGAGCTCCTACAATGAGCAGTTCTTC. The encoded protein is CASSLAGLAETLSSYNEQFF.

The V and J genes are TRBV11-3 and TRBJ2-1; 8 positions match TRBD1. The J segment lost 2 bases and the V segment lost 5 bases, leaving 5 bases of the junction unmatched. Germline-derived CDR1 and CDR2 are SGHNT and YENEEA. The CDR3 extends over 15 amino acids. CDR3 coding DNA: TGTGCCAGCAGCCTCAGGGGGCCCCCCTACAATGAGCAGTTCTTC. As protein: CASSLRGPPYNEQFF.

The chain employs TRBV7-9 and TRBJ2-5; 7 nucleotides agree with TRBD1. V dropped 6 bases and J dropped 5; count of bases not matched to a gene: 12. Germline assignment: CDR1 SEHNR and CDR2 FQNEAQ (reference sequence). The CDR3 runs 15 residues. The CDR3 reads CASSPGTAKEETQYF. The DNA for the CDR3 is TGTGCCAGCAGTCCCGGGACAGCGAAGGAGGAGACCCAGTACTTC.

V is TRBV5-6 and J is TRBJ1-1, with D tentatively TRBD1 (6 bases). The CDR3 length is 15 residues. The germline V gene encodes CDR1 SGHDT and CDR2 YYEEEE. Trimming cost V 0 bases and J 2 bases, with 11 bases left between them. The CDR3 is CASSLDQGTNTEAFF. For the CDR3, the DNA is TGTGCCAGCAGCTTGGATCAGGGGACCAACACTGAAGCTTTCTTT.

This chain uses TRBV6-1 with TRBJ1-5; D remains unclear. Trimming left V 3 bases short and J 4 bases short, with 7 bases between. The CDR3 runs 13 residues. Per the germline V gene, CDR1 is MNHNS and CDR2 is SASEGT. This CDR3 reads CASSEWENQPQHF. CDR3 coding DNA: TGTGCCAGCAGTGAGTGGGAGAATCAGCCCCAGCATTTT.